A single sample gave rise to the 4 T cell receptor beta chains below, sequenced in a study of beta chain features in type 1 diabetes. Antigen specificity for these receptors is unknown. Study-wide results and caveats: Researchers report that Type 1 diabetes patients had moderately but significantly shorter TCRB CDR3s across all four CD4+ subsets.

Sequencing targeted expressed TCRB transcripts, as all isolated RNA had been reverse transcribed. Sequencing used immunoSEQ multiplex PCR; TCRdb keeps in-frame clones, though not all of them. Of about 370,000 clones listed, 9.6% are singletons. Sequenced input: central memory CD4+ T cells from blood. The receptors originated from a man between 25 and 39 years old with type 1 diabetes.

V is TRBV18 and J is TRBJ1-4; no clear D gene. Trimming cost V 6 bases and J 10 bases, with 12 bases left between them. CDR1 is KGHSH and CDR2 is LQKENI in the germline V gene. This CDR3 comprises 12 residues. The CDR3 coding sequence is TGTGCCAGCTCCGAGAGTGGAGGAAAACTGTTTTTT. Its protein product is CASSESGGKLFF.

This clone has more than one count but fewer than ten. The chain recombines TRBV7-3 with TRBJ2-1; 12 bases align to TRBD2. The CDR3 runs to 14 residues. The junction had 6 bases not matched to a gene; V was cut back by 9 bases and J by 6 bases. The germline V gene has CDR1 SGHTA and CDR2 FQGTGA. CDR3 amino acids: CASASGRASNEQFF. The CDR3 DNA sequence: TGTGCCAGTGCTAGCGGGAGGGCCTCCAATGAGCAGTTCTTC. The variable domain in full, with the rest retrieved from reference TRBV7-3 and TRBJ2-1, is GAGVSQTPSNKVTEKGKYVELRCDPISGHTALYWYRQSLGQGPEFLIYFQGTGAADDSGLPNDRFFAVRPEGSVSTLKIQRTERGDSAVYLCASASGRASNEQFFGPGTRLTVL.

The chain couples TRBV10-2 to TRBJ1-2; D may be TRBD1 (5 bases). Germline CDR1 WSHSY, CDR2 SAAADI. V lost 7 bases and J lost 4, with 16 bases in between. The length of the CDR3 is 14 residues. CDR3: CASMGLLRPYGYTF. In nucleotides, the CDR3 is TGCGCCAGCATGGGGCTCCTGCGCCCCTATGGCTACACCTTC.

The V gene is TRBV5-1, the J gene TRBJ2-1, with D possibly matching TRBD2 (5 bases). Trimming pared 6 bases from V and 7 bases from J, leaving 11 bases between. The CDR3 sequence is 12 residues long. The germline V gene has CDR1 SGHRS and CDR2 YFSETQ. The CDR3, as DNA: TGCGCCAGCAAAGATAGGGAGAATGAGCAGTTCTTC. Its protein product is CASKDRENEQFF.